Following are 32 T cell receptor beta chains from one sample sequenced in a study of Graves' ophthalmopathy and Graves' hyperthyroidism. As the template, RNA transcripts were used to amplify TCR beta CDR3 regions. Amplification began with first-round RT-PCR using HTBI primers, then second-round multiplex PCR was performed. TCRdb independently ran MiXCR on the multiplex PCR reads; one entry per CDR3 protein. This table holds hundreds of thousands of distinct CDR3 sequences, about a fifth found once. Sequencing was done on a sample of peripheral blood. All receptors derive from a young woman with stable Graves' hyperthyroidism. Some clones in this sample may be carry-over from other donors' samples.

The chain joins TRBV13 to TRBJ1-2; possible D gene TRBD1, 5 bases. The CDR3 is 14 residues long. Germline CDR1 and CDR2: PRHDT and FYEKMQ (reference sequence). V shed 5 bases and J shed 4 bases, with 14 bases lying between them. The CDR3 loop is CASSDTQGSYGYTF. The CDR3 nucleotides are TGTGCCAGCAGCGACACGCAGGGTTCCTATGGCTACACCTTC.

The genes are TRBV6-1 and TRBJ1-3, with 8 bases matching TRBD1. The CDR3 totals 16 residues. CDR1 is MNHNS, CDR2 SASEGT, per germline. Trimming removed 6 bases from V and 0 bases from J; junction bases left unmatched: 7. The CDR3 DNA reads TGTGCCAGCAGGTCGGGACAGGATAGCTCTGGAAACACCATATATTTT. As protein: CASRSGQDSSGNTIYF.

The gene calls are TRBV19 and TRBJ1-5, with TRBD1 matching over 10 bases. The germline V gene has CDR1 LNHDA and CDR2 SQIVND (reference sequence). The CDR3 has 13 residues. J was trimmed by 6 bases and V by 6 bases; bases with no gene match: 2. The CDR3 spells CASSDRGRQPQHF. CDR3 in DNA: TGTGCCAGTAGCGACAGGGGGCGTCAGCCCCAGCATTTT.

This clonotype was observed many times. The V and J genes are TRBV15 and TRBJ2-3; D perhaps matches TRBD2 (5 bases). Trimming cost V 0 bases and J 3 bases, with 13 bases left between them. Germline assignment: CDR1 LNHNV and CDR2 YYDKDF (reference sequence). The CDR3 consists of 16 residues. CDR3 bases: TGTGCCACCAGCAGAGATCCGGGGATGGGGACAGATACGCAGTATTTT. Residues: CATSRDPGMGTDTQYF. Complete variable domain (other parts from reference TRBV15 and TRBJ2-3): DAMVIQNPRYQVTQFGKPVTLSCSQTLNHNVMYWYQQKSSQAPKLLFHYYDKDFNNEADTPDNFQSRRPNTSFCFLDIRSPGLGDTAMYLCATSRDPGMGTDTQYFGPGTRLTVL.

This clonotype was recorded many times. The chain combines TRBV12-3 or TRBV12-4 with TRBJ1-1, with 10 bases matching TRBD1. With 4 bases clipped from V and 5 bases from J, the junction kept 7 bases outside the gene matches. The CDR3 covers 15 residues. CDR3 nucleotides: TGTGCCAGCAGTTCCGTCGGACAGGGGGTGACTGAAGCTTTCTTT. This gives the protein CASSSVGQGVTEAFF.

The chain has TRBV13 and TRBJ2-2; no clear D. This CDR3 is built from 17 residues. CDR1 is PRHDT, CDR2 FYEKMQ, per germline (reference sequence). With 3 bases removed from V and 1 base from J, the gap between germline ends came to 15 bases. Here the CDR3 reads CASSFSSLPENTGELFF. CDR3 bases: TGTGCCAGCAGCTTTTCGTCGCTACCCGAGAACACCGGGGAGCTGTTTTTT. The full variable domain, completed using reference TRBV13 and TRBJ2-2, is AAGVIQSPRHLIKEKRETATLKCYPIPRHDTVYWYQQGPGQDPQFLISFYEKMQSDKGSIPDRFSAQQFSDYHSELNMSSLELGDSALYFCASSFSSLPENTGELFFGEGSRLTVL.

V usage is TRBV4-1 and J usage is TRBJ1-1, with 7 bases lining up with TRBD1. Trimming removed 0 bases from V and 0 bases from J; junction bases left unmatched: 10. CDR3 length: 18 amino acids. The germline V gene has CDR1 MGHRA and CDR2 YSYEKL. The CDR3 is CASSQDRLRGRLNTEAFF. DNA for the CDR3: TGCGCCAGCAGCCAAGATCGCCTAAGGGGGCGGTTGAACACTGAAGCTTTCTTT.

V gene TRBV30 combines with J gene TRBJ1-1; D unresolved. Germline V gene sequence: CDR1 GTSNPN, CDR2 SVGIG (reference sequence). The CDR3 runs to 13 residues. V lost 1 base, J lost 5 bases, and 11 bases lay in between. CDR3 sequence: CAWSAPGSTEAFF. The CDR3 nucleotides read TGTGCCTGGAGTGCTCCCGGGAGTACTGAAGCTTTCTTT.

In its sample, this clonotype was seen many times. The chain joins TRBV11-3 to TRBJ2-7; TRBD2 agrees at 7 bases. This CDR3 has 13 amino acids. V gave up 5 bases and J gave up 8 bases; unmatched junction bases: 9. Germline V CDR1 and CDR2: SGHNT, YENEEA. The CDR3 loop is CASSKGRDPKQYF. For the CDR3, the DNA is TGTGCCAGCAGCAAGGGGAGGGACCCAAAGCAGTACTTC.

This chain links TRBV12-3 or TRBV12-4 with TRBJ1-2; D unclear. V lost 5 bases and J lost 2, with 12 bases in between. This CDR3 contains 14 residues. CDR3: CASSPDVLNYGYTF. The CDR3 region has the DNA TGTGCCAGCAGTCCGGACGTCCTAAACTATGGCTACACCTTC.

In this sample, this clonotype turned up many times. This may come from a read error, since a much larger clone is one base off. The rearrangement uses TRBV27 and TRBJ2-7, with D possibly TRBD1 on 5 matching bases. The CDR3 spans 14 residues. CDR1 and CDR2 (germline): MNHEY, SMNVEV (reference sequence). The CDR3 DNA reads TGTGCCAGCAGTTTCGGCAGGGTCTCCCACGAGCAGTACTTC. Translated: CASSFGRVSHEQYF.

This clonotype was counted only a few times. V usage is TRBV5-1 and J usage is TRBJ2-7; no clear D. Germline V CDR1 and CDR2: SGHRS, YFSETQ. V lost 6 bases to trimming and J lost 7 bases, with 20 bases between them. CDR3 length: 14 residues. The CDR3 DNA reads TGCGCCAGCACCGTCCTGCTAGGAGCCCGGGAGCAGTACTTC. Its protein product is CASTVLLGAREQYF.

In its sample, this clonotype was seen many times. J is TRBJ1-5 and V is TRBV12-3 or TRBV12-4; no reliable D call. The CDR3 contains 12 residues. Trimming shortened V by 1 base and J by 9 bases, and 7 bases separated the two germline ends. The CDR3 coding sequence is TGTGCCAGCAGTTTAGAAGGGATGCCCCAGCATTTT. Translated, it gives CASSLEGMPQHF.

V is TRBV6-1 and J is TRBJ1-2; 9 nucleotides align to TRBD1. The junction had 10 bases not matched to a gene; V was cut back by 5 bases and J by 6 bases. The CDR3 is 15 amino acids. Germline CDR1 MNHNS, CDR2 SASEGT. CDR3 sequence: CASSTGTGRVDGYTF. The CDR3 DNA reads as TGTGCCAGCAGTACCGGGACAGGGAGGGTAGATGGCTACACCTTC.

The sample holds a few counts of this clonotype. Here the CDR3 DNA reads TGCAGTGCTAGGAGCCCGAACCCCTGGGACAGGGGAGCCCGTCCCCAGCATTTT. Protein product: CSARSPNPWDRGARPQHF. V is TRBV20-1 and J is TRBJ1-5, with 10 positions matching TRBD1. This CDR3 has 18 residues. Trimming cost V 3 bases and J 10 bases; bases outside gene matches: 21. In germline, CDR1 is DFQATT, CDR2 SNEGSKA (reference sequence).

This clonotype was detected many times. The chain combines TRBV6-5 with TRBJ1-5, with D possibly being TRBD1 (5 bases). This CDR3 comprises 15 residues. Deletions cut 2 bases from V and 2 bases from J, with 10 bases between. Germline V gene data show CDR1 as MNHEY and CDR2 as SVGAGI. The CDR3 sequence: CASSYGSRGNQPQHF. CDR3 bases: TGTGCCAGCAGTTACGGGTCCAGGGGCAATCAGCCCCAGCATTTT.

CDR3 coding DNA: TGTGCCAGCAGTGGTAGGGCTGGGGCCAACGTCCTGACTTTC. Its protein is CASSGRAGANVLTF. The chain recombines TRBV6-1 with TRBJ2-6; D not certain. Germline CDR1 MNHNS, CDR2 SASEGT. This CDR3 has 14 residues. Trimming pared 4 bases from V and 2 bases from J, leaving 6 bases between.

This clonotype has at least ten counts. The chain recombines TRBV12-3 or TRBV12-4 with TRBJ2-7; 8 nucleotides align to TRBD1. V shed 4 bases and J 4 bases; nucleotides not matched to a gene: 9. There are 15 residues in the CDR3. CDR3 bases: TGTGCCAGCAGTTCCGATTGGACAGGGAAATACGAGCAGTACTTC. It yields the protein CASSSDWTGKYEQYF.

This clonotype was counted only a few times. This rearrangement joins TRBV5-6 to TRBJ1-2, with 10 bases aligning to TRBD1. The ends lost 3 bases at V and 4 bases at J; junction bases unmatched: 6. This CDR3 region has 15 residues. CDR1 SGHDT and CDR2 YYEEEE come from the germline V gene. CDR3 loop: CASSSDRGASYGYTF. The CDR3 DNA sequence: TGTGCCAGCAGCTCGGACAGGGGGGCATCCTATGGCTACACCTTC.

This clonotype was recorded a few times. The J gene is TRBJ1-2, the V gene TRBV6-1; 7 positions agree with TRBD1. V shed 2 bases, J shed 2 bases, and the junction held 11 bases outside the gene matches. There are 17 residues in the CDR3. From germline, CDR1 is MNHNS and CDR2 SASEGT. The CDR3 spells CASSERGQNYLNYGYTF. CDR3 nucleotide sequence: TGTGCCAGCAGTGAAAGGGGACAGAACTACTTGAACTATGGCTACACCTTC.

The gene calls are TRBV27 and TRBJ2-7; 11 nucleotides line up with TRBD1. The V and J ends lost 5 bases and 9 bases, in that order; junction bases with no gene match: 9. This CDR3 is built from 14 residues. Germline-derived CDR1 and CDR2 are MNHEY and SMNVEV (reference sequence). CDR3 sequence reads: CASSRGQGAPRQYV. In DNA form, the CDR3 reads TGTGCCAGCAGTCGCGGACAGGGGGCGCCCAGGCAGTACGTC.

The table lists this clonotype with many counts. This chain links TRBV28 with TRBJ2-7; the D is unclear. V was trimmed by 1 base and J by 3 bases, leaving 10 bases between them. Per the germline V gene, CDR1 is MDHEN and CDR2 is SYDVKM. The CDR3 is 14 residues long. Here the CDR3 reads CASSLSINIYEQYF. The CDR3 region has the DNA TGTGCCAGCAGTTTATCGATCAATATCTACGAGCAGTACTTC.

This clonotype came up a few times. The chain couples TRBV7-9 to TRBJ2-7; D remains ambiguous. V was cut by 1 base and J by 3 bases, with 13 bases left in between. This CDR3 comprises 15 residues. Looked up from germline, CDR1 is SEHNR and CDR2 is FQNEAQ (reference sequence). The CDR3 DNA follows: TGTGCCAGCAGCTTAGTGGACCCCCAAGACTACGAGCAGTACTTC. This codes for CASSLVDPQDYEQYF. Looking up the rest from reference TRBV7-9 and TRBJ2-7 gives the full variable domain: DTGVSQNPRHKITKRGQNVTFRCDPISEHNRLYWYRQTLGQGPEFLTYFQNEAQLEKSRLLSDRFSAERPKGSFSTLEIQRTEQGDSAMYLCASSLVDPQDYEQYFGPGTRLTVT.

Ten or more counts support this clonotype. The chain joins TRBV10-3 to TRBJ1-5; perhaps TRBD1 as D (5 bases). With 0 bases removed from V and 6 bases from J, the gap between germline ends came to 6 bases. This CDR3 is built from 13 residues. Germline assignment: CDR1 ENHRY and CDR2 SYGVKD. The CDR3 DNA reads TGTGCCATCAGTGAGTCGAGGGGTCAGCCCCAGCATTTT. Amino acid sequence: CAISESRGQPQHF.

The chain has TRBV11-2 and TRBJ1-2, with 9 bases identical to TRBD1. The length of the CDR3 is 16 residues. CDR1 SGHAT and CDR2 FQNNGV come from the germline V gene. The ends lost 4 bases at V and 7 bases at J; junction bases unmatched: 13. DNA for the CDR3: TGTGCCAGCAGCTCATCACCGGGACAGGGAGGAGGTGGCTACACCTTC. It yields the protein CASSSSPGQGGGGYTF.

In its sample, this clonotype was seen a few times. The genes are TRBV6-1 and TRBJ2-5; 8 nucleotides align to TRBD2. Per germline, CDR1 MNHNS and CDR2 SASEGT. V shed 6 bases and J 7 bases; nucleotides not matched to a gene: 13. The CDR3 loop spans 15 amino acids. This CDR3 reads CASRDSGGDWVTQYF. CDR3 bases: TGTGCCAGCAGGGACAGCGGGGGCGACTGGGTGACCCAGTACTTC.

As for this clonotype: A clone one base away is much larger, so this may be a read error. V and J are TRBV20-1 and TRBJ1-2; D not resolved. CDR1 and CDR2 (germline): DFQATT, SNEGSKA (reference sequence). The CDR3 runs to 15 residues. In DNA, the CDR3 is TGCAGTGTTAGAGATATGGCAGAAGCTAACTATGGCTACACCTTC. Translating it yields CSVRDMAEANYGYTF.

This clonotype was seen ten or more times. V usage is TRBV11-1 and J usage is TRBJ2-7, with 8 bases that match TRBD1. Losses at the gene ends were 3 bases for V and 3 bases for J; bases not matched to a gene: 10. Looked up from germline, CDR1 is SGHAT and CDR2 is FQDESV (reference sequence). The CDR3 is made up of 16 amino acids. CDR3: CASSLGPGTGFYEQYF. The CDR3 nucleotides read TGTGCCAGCAGCTTGGGACCCGGGACAGGCTTCTACGAGCAGTACTTC.

This clonotype was counted between two and nine times. This chain connects TRBV4-1 to TRBJ2-5; D is possibly TRBD1 (6 bases). Germline V gives CDR1 MGHRA, CDR2 YSYEKL. The CDR3 length is 16 residues. Trimming cost V 6 bases and J 4 bases, with 21 bases left between them. The CDR3 DNA reads as TGCGCCAGCAGTCAAACAATTCCAGGGGTTGGAGAGACCCAGTACTTC. It translates to CASSQTIPGVGETQYF.

This clonotype was recorded at least ten times. The junction departs from germline at one end; a sequencing error may be responsible. V and J are TRBV6-1 and TRBJ2-2; tentatively, D is TRBD1 or TRBD2 (5 bases each). This CDR3 has 14 amino acids. Germline CDR1 reads MNHNS; CDR2 reads SASEGT. CDR3 DNA sequence: TGTGCCAGCAGAGAAGATGGGACCACCGGGGAGCTGTTTTTT. Its translation: CASREDGTTGELFF.

The chain is built from TRBV2 and TRBJ1-3, with D tentatively TRBD1 (5 bases). V was trimmed by 6 bases and J by 2 bases, leaving 11 bases between them. This CDR3 region has 14 residues. Germline-derived CDR1 and CDR2 are SNHLY and FYNNEI. Written as DNA, the CDR3 is TGTGCCAGCAGCTCCGGACAAACTGGAAACACCATATATTTT. Its protein is CASSSGQTGNTIYF.

This clonotype came up many times. Germline and junction disagree at one end, which may indicate a read error. V gene TRBV19 combines with J gene TRBJ1-6; TRBD1 might be the D (5 bases). The V gene's germline CDR1 is LNHDA and CDR2 SQIVND (reference sequence). The CDR3 extends over 16 amino acids. The CDR3 here is CASSIEFGTYNSPLHF. CDR3 nucleotide sequence: TGTGCCAGTAGTATAGAGTTCGGGACCTACAATTCACCCCTCCACTTT. Filled out from reference TRBV19 and TRBJ1-6, the complete variable domain reads DGGITQSPKYLFRKEGQNVTLSCEQNLNHDAMYWYRQDPGQGLRLIYYSQIVNDFQKGDIAEGYSVSREKKESFPLTVTSAQKNPTAFYLCASSIEFGTYNSPLHFGNGTRLTVT.